This T cell receptor beta chain appears in the sequencing data of a study of CD8 T cells in ankylosing spondylitis. Study results and caveats: Within ankylosing spondylitis blood, a TCR beta motif made up of eight highly homologous variants appeared to be characteristic. Disease-linked clones were reportedly significantly enriched in matched ankylosing spondylitis synovial fluid.

This CDR3 region has 21 residues. With V trimmed by 6 bases and J by 2 bases, 25 bases remained unmatched. Germline assignment: CDR1 DFQATT and CDR2 SNEGSKA (reference sequence). As the method for making TCR beta libraries, quantitative 5'-RACE with molecular barcodes was used. TCRdb redid the calling of the 5' RACE reads with MiXCR, one entry per CDR3 protein. The sample contains 85,000 to 100,000 distinct CDR3 sequences, about 9% of which appear only once. This clonotype was counted ten times or more. Its antigen is as yet unknown. The chain joins TRBV20-1 to TRBJ2-3, with 11 bases aligning to TRBD2. This receptor was obtained from a male donor with ankylosing spondylitis or in good health (not recorded which). Specimen: blood, either unsorted or a sorted T cell fraction (not recorded which). CDR3 sequence: CSAMGLAVRPGELGYTDTQYF. The CDR3 DNA sequence: TGCAGTGCCATGGGACTAGCGGTTCGGCCGGGTGAGCTCGGATACACAGATACGCAGTATTTT.